Below are 23 T cell receptor beta chains sequenced from a single sample in a study of blood T cell repertoires in COVID-19. Using immunoSEQ multiplex PCR, the repertoire was profiled, and TCRdb retains in-frame clones only, with some absent. The table records tens of thousands of clones, approximately 82% of them present only once. Sequencing was done on a sample of peripheral blood. These receptors originate from a human donor in a cohort sampled during active COVID-19.

The V gene is TRBV25-1, the J gene TRBJ2-3; D perhaps matches TRBD2 (5 bases). The CDR3 totals 14 residues. V shed 5 bases and J shed 2 bases, with 11 bases lying between them. Germline loops: CDR1 MGHDK, CDR2 SYGVNS. CDR3: CASSRRLYTDTQYF. The DNA for the CDR3 is TGTGCCAGCAGTAGGAGGTTATACACAGATACGCAGTATTTT.

The chain is built from TRBV7-9 and TRBJ2-7, with D maybe TRBD1 (5 bases). The germline gives CDR1 SEHNR, CDR2 FQNEAQ (reference sequence). With 5 bases removed from V and 6 bases from J, the gap between germline ends came to 11 bases. This CDR3 is 12 amino acids long. The CDR3 is CASSIGQSEQYF. CDR3 in DNA: TGTGCCAGCAGCATAGGACAATCCGAGCAGTACTTC.

The J gene is TRBJ1-4, the V gene TRBV18, with 8 bases aligning to TRBD1. This CDR3 is built from 15 residues. With V trimmed by 3 bases and J by 4 bases, 4 bases remained unmatched. Germline CDR1 KGHSH, CDR2 LQKENI. CDR3 in DNA: TGTGCCAGCTCACCTTCGGACAGGGTTAATGAAAAACTGTTTTTT. This gives the protein CASSPSDRVNEKLFF.

A single count supports this clone. This chain connects TRBV5-4 to TRBJ1-1; D may be TRBD1 (5 bases). The germline V gene encodes CDR1 SGHNT and CDR2 YYREEE (reference sequence). This CDR3 comprises 14 residues. The ends were cut back, 0 bases at V and 9 bases at J, with 15 bases in the middle. In DNA form, the CDR3 reads TGTGCCAGCAGCTTGGCGGTTGGGGCAGGGCAAGCTTTCTTT. Protein product: CASSLAVGAGQAFF.

The chain uses TRBV7-3 and TRBJ2-3; TRBD1 agrees at 7 bases. CDR3 length equals 14 residues. Losses at the gene ends were 5 bases for V and 2 bases for J; bases not matched to a gene: 4. The germline CDR1 and CDR2 sequences are SGHTA and FQGTGA. CDR3 coding DNA: TGTGCCAGCAGCAGGGACAGTCTCACAGATACGCAGTATTTT. Protein sequence: CASSRDSLTDTQYF.

The chain carries TRBV2 and TRBJ2-1; 9 bases match TRBD1. This CDR3 contains 15 residues. Germline assignment: CDR1 SNHLY and CDR2 FYNNEI. The junction had 16 bases not matched to a gene; V was cut back by 10 bases and J by 9 bases. The CDR3 coding sequence is TGTGCCACATCCCCAACCAGACAGGGGGGTGGTGAGCAGTTCTTC. Translating it yields CATSPTRQGGGEQFF. Combining the CDR3 with reference TRBV2 and TRBJ2-1 gives the whole variable domain EPEVTQTPSHQVTQMGQEVILRCVPISNHLYFYWYRQILGQKVEFLVSFYNNEISEKSEIFDDQFSVERPDGSNFTLKIRSTKLEDSAMYFCATSPTRQGGGEQFFGPGTRLTVL.

The gene calls are TRBV7-2 and TRBJ2-6; TRBD1 matches 8 bases. This CDR3 contains 16 residues. V was pared by 2 bases and J by 4 bases, with 4 bases of the junction left unmatched. Germline CDR1 is SGHTA and CDR2 is FQGNSA. This CDR3 is CASSLQGASGANVLTF. The CDR3 coding sequence is TGTGCCAGCAGCTTACAGGGGGCTTCGGGGGCCAACGTCCTGACTTTC.

This clone was seen only a few times. This chain connects TRBV9 to TRBJ1-4; no clear D gene. With 6 bases removed from V and 8 bases from J, the gap between germline ends came to 11 bases. CDR3 length: 12 residues. Germline V CDR1 and CDR2: SGDLS, YYNGEE. The CDR3 DNA reads TGTGCCAGCACCTCCCCGGGAGAAAAACTGTTTTTT. This gives the protein CASTSPGEKLFF.

This clone was recorded once. The J gene is TRBJ2-1, the V gene TRBV5-1, with 9 bases matching TRBD1. CDR1 is SGHRS, CDR2 YFSETQ, per germline. The V and J ends lost 4 bases and 8 bases, in that order; junction bases with no gene match: 13. There are 16 residues in the CDR3. Written as DNA, the CDR3 is TGCGCCAGCAGCGTGGGACAGGGTGGCCTTTGGGATGAGCAGTTCTTC. It codes for CASSVGQGGLWDEQFF.

The rearrangement links TRBV27 to TRBJ2-3; D is uncertain. Between the trimmed V and J ends, which lost 3 bases and 2 bases, there was a span of 6 bases. The CDR3 has 13 residues. Germline assignment: CDR1 MNHEY and CDR2 SMNVEV (reference sequence). DNA of the CDR3: TGTGCCAGCAGTTTGCGTATCACAGATACGCAGTATTTT. Its protein is CASSLRITDTQYF.

V gene TRBV6-2 or TRBV6-3 combines with J gene TRBJ2-7, with a weak D call TRBD2 (6 bases). Per germline, CDR1 MNHEY and CDR2 SVGEGT. V was pared by 6 bases and J by 5 bases, with 20 bases between. CDR3 length: 15 residues. The CDR3 region has the DNA TGTGCCAGCAGCCCACTTTTTGGGGGGTCCGACGAGCAGTACTTC. Translation: CASSPLFGGSDEQYF.

This clone was observed a single time. The chain is built from TRBV5-6 and TRBJ1-1, with no clear D. The CDR3 is made up of 13 amino acids. Looked up from germline, CDR1 is SGHDT and CDR2 is YYEEEE. The V end lost 3 bases, the J end lost 4 bases, and 10 bases lay between the germline ends. CDR3 loop: CASSSPGLTEAFF. The CDR3 DNA is TGTGCCAGCAGCTCACCTGGACTCACTGAAGCTTTCTTT.

The V gene is TRBV2, the J gene TRBJ2-5, with 12 bases aligning to TRBD2. The CDR3 extends over 15 amino acids. The V gene's germline CDR1 is SNHLY and CDR2 FYNNEI. V gave up 6 bases and J gave up 5 bases; unmatched junction bases: 7. The CDR3 is CASRATSGGGETQYF. CDR3 DNA sequence: TGTGCCAGCAGAGCGACTAGCGGGGGTGGGGAGACCCAGTACTTC.

The rearrangement uses TRBV27 and TRBJ1-1; D not certain. The CDR3 runs to 11 residues. V dropped 4 bases and J dropped 6 bases, with 6 bases sitting between them. CDR1 and CDR2 from the germline V gene are MNHEY and SMNVEV (reference sequence). The CDR3 sequence: CASSSPAEAFF. The CDR3 nucleotides read TGTGCCAGCAGTTCCCCAGCTGAAGCTTTCTTT.

The CDR3 DNA reads TGTGCCAGCAGAGACAGGGGGCGTTCAACTAATGAAAAACTGTTTTTT. Translated, it gives CASRDRGRSTNEKLFF. This chain links TRBV28 with TRBJ1-4; the match to TRBD1 covers 10 bases. Germline V gives CDR1 MDHEN, CDR2 SYDVKM. This CDR3 has 16 residues. Losses at the gene ends were 6 bases for V and 0 bases for J; bases not matched to a gene: 4.

The chain combines TRBV4-1 with TRBJ2-7; TRBD2 aligns across 8 bases. The CDR3 covers 16 residues. V was clipped by 2 bases and J by 3 bases; unmatched bases: 9. CDR1 MGHRA and CDR2 YSYEKL come from the germline V gene. The CDR3 loop reads CASSQSQRGLSYEQYF. In nucleotides, the CDR3 is TGCGCCAGCAGCCAATCCCAGCGGGGGCTAAGCTACGAGCAGTACTTC.

This clone was counted only a few times. V is TRBV5-8 and J is TRBJ1-2; D is perhaps TRBD1 (5 bases). V was clipped by 6 bases and J by 4 bases, with 7 bases between them. Germline V gives CDR1 SGHTS, CDR2 YDEGEE. This CDR3 region has 11 residues. CDR3 DNA sequence: TGTGCCAGCACAAGGGGCTATGGCTACACCTTC. This codes for CASTRGYGYTF.

This chain connects TRBV24-1 to TRBJ2-2, with 8 bases lining up with TRBD1. J was trimmed by 5 bases and V by 6 bases; bases with no gene match: 7. The CDR3 runs to 15 residues. From germline, CDR1 is KGHDR and CDR2 SFDVKD. The CDR3 spells CATSPGGWKTGELFF. The CDR3 DNA reads as TGTGCCACCAGTCCAGGGGGCTGGAAGACCGGGGAGCTGTTTTTT.

This chain connects TRBV4-1 to TRBJ1-1, with 7 bases fitting TRBD1. V gave up 0 bases and J gave up 1 base; unmatched junction bases: 2. The CDR3 spans 15 residues. The germline CDR1 and CDR2 sequences are MGHRA and YSYEKL. CDR3: CASSQEGTANTEAFF. The CDR3 nucleotides are TGCGCCAGCAGCCAAGAGGGGACAGCGAACACTGAAGCTTTCTTT.

The rearrangement links TRBV7-9 to TRBJ1-2, with 8 nucleotides matching TRBD1. CDR1 is SEHNR, CDR2 FQNEAQ, per germline (reference sequence). The CDR3 spans 18 residues. V lost 3 bases and J lost 8; bases outside the gene matches: 20. CDR3 region: CASSFSGGAKDRRRGYTF. The CDR3 DNA follows: TGTGCCAGCAGCTTCTCAGGGGGCGCGAAGGATCGAAGAAGGGGCTACACCTTC. The variable domain in full, completed from reference TRBV7-9 and TRBJ1-2, reads DTGVSQNPRHKITKRGQNVTFRCDPISEHNRLYWYRQTLGQGPEFLTYFQNEAQLEKSRLLSDRFSAERPKGSFSTLEIQRTEQGDSAMYLCASSFSGGAKDRRRGYTFGSGTRLTVV.

The J gene is TRBJ1-6, the V gene TRBV6-5, with D tentatively TRBD1 (5 bases). The length of the CDR3 is 14 residues. V was shortened by 4 bases and J by 5 bases, with 9 bases between the two germline ends. Germline V CDR1 and CDR2: MNHEY, SVGAGI. This CDR3 reads CASSFTGNNSPLHF. The CDR3, as DNA: TGTGCCAGCAGTTTTACAGGAAATAATTCACCCCTCCACTTT.

The genes are TRBV7-2 and TRBJ2-7; D perhaps matches TRBD2 (5 bases). The CDR3 contains 13 residues. V was cut by 3 bases and J by 5 bases, with 11 bases left in between. Per the germline V gene, CDR1 is SGHTA and CDR2 is FQGNSA. The CDR3 spells CASSFEGSHEQYF. In nucleotides, the CDR3 is TGTGCCAGCAGCTTTGAGGGATCCCACGAGCAGTACTTC.

This clone was picked up a small number of times. The CDR3 bases are TGTGCCAGCAGTTACTCGAATCGGGGAGCGTTTGAAAAACTGTTTTTT. Translation: CASSYSNRGAFEKLFF. The chain couples TRBV6-5 to TRBJ1-4; D unresolved. This CDR3 comprises 16 residues. V shed 0 bases and J shed 7 bases, with 15 bases lying between them. Per germline, CDR1 MNHEY and CDR2 SVGAGI.